This T cell receptor beta chain was documented in a study of cytotoxic CD8 clonotypes in ibrutinib-treated CLL. In the study overall: Of a cohort that held roughly eleven relapsed/refractory and some 16 treatment-naive patients, 17 to 18 were IGHV unmutated.

V lost 4 bases to trimming and J lost 0 bases, with 12 bases between them. Germline lookup yields CDR1 MNHNS and CDR2 SASEGT. The CDR3 runs to 15 residues. Notes on the study in general: Clonality climbed at ibrutinib response, then dropped toward baseline at progression. Public clonotypes, an uncommon group, contracted or remained stable on treatment.

Deep sequencing aimed at 1 in 200,000 to 1 in 1 million T cells' resolution. Generated by immunoSEQ multiplex PCR, the TCRdb table keeps only in-frame clones and is missing some. The sample yields about 92,000 clones, around 77% seen once. As concerns this clone: Its target is unknown.

This specimen consisted of PBMCs, obtained after 24 months of ibrutinib treatment. The sequence was obtained from a human donor with chronic lymphocytic leukemia. This rearrangement joins TRBV6-1 to TRBJ1-1; perhaps TRBD1 as D (5 bases). The CDR3 bases are TGTGCCAGCAGTGTTCAGGGACTAATGAACACTGAAGCTTTCTTT. The encoded protein is CASSVQGLMNTEAFF.